A single sample is the source of the 24 T cell receptor beta chains below, sequenced in a study of CD8+ T cells in alopecia areata. For about 5 patients taking part in the biomarker study, CD4+ cells were further sorted into CD25+CD127- cells. Following RNA extraction, reverse transcription yielded cDNA that acted as the sequencing template. This table comes from immunoSEQ multiplex PCR, and its TCRdb copy is limited to in-frame clones, with some not included. The table records 30,000 to 40,000 clones, around half of them present only once. Sequences were obtained from CD4+ Tregs sorted from blood. The source of these receptors is a human donor with alopecia areata.

This rearrangement joins TRBV27 to TRBJ2-7; D unclear. Deletions cut 6 bases from V and 7 bases from J, with 16 bases between. Per the germline V gene, CDR1 is MNHEY and CDR2 is SMNVEV (reference sequence). This CDR3 is built from 13 residues. The CDR3 protein is CASSLKPPYEQYF. Here the CDR3 DNA reads TGTGCCAGCAGCCTCAAACCCCCTTATGAGCAGTACTTC.

This rearrangement joins TRBV15 to TRBJ2-3, with a possible D match to TRBD1 (6 bases). There are 14 residues in the CDR3. V gave up 3 bases and J gave up 5 bases, with 12 bases separating them. Germline CDR1 LNHNV, CDR2 YYDKDF (reference sequence). In DNA, the CDR3 is TGTGCCACCAGCAGTGGGACAATTCGAGATACGCAGTATTTT. Amino acids: CATSSGTIRDTQYF.

The rearrangement joins TRBV5-8 to TRBJ2-1; 7 nucleotides match TRBD1. V shed 5 bases and J 4 bases; nucleotides not matched to a gene: 12. The CDR3 consists of 16 residues. Germline CDR1 reads SGHTS; CDR2 reads YDEGEE. CDR3 amino acids: CASSQRGGPRYNEQFF. CDR3 bases: TGTGCCAGCAGTCAGAGAGGGGGCCCCCGATACAATGAGCAGTTCTTC.

In this sample, this clone turned up a few times. The CDR3 DNA reads as TGTGCCAGCTCACCGAGGACGGCTACCGGGGAGCTGTTTTTT. This codes for CASSPRTATGELFF. This sequence joins TRBV18 and TRBJ2-2; D not certain. Trimming stripped 3 bases from V and 5 bases from J, with 10 bases between. Germline values: CDR1 KGHSH, CDR2 LQKENI. The CDR3 is 14 residues long. Supplemented by reference TRBV18 and TRBJ2-2, the full variable domain reads NAGVMQNPRHLVRRRGQEARLRCSPMKGHSHVYWYRQLPEEGLKFMVYLQKENIIDESGMPKERFSAEFPKEGPSILRIQQVVRGDSAAYFCASSPRTATGELFFGEGSRLTVL.

The chain carries TRBV7-9 and TRBJ2-3; D is unclear. The CDR3 is made up of 14 amino acids. Germline CDR1 and CDR2: SEHNR and FQNEAQ (reference sequence). Trimming took 1 base from V and 4 from J, leaving 9 bases between them. CDR3 DNA sequence: TGTGCCAGCAGCTTAGGACGTCTTGCAGATACGCAGTATTTT. Encoded protein: CASSLGRLADTQYF.

About this clone: The germline gene is not matched at one end of the junction; a read error may be the cause. The V call is TRBV4-1, the J call TRBJ2-3; 11 bases are shared with TRBD1. The CDR3 length is 15 residues. Germline V lookup: CDR1 MGHRA, CDR2 YSYEKL. This CDR3 is CASSLGQGATDTQYF. CDR3 DNA sequence: TGTGCCAGCAGCCTCGGACAGGGGGCCACAGATACGCAGTATTTT.

The J gene is TRBJ2-7, the V gene TRBV18; TRBD1 agrees at 7 bases. In germline, CDR1 is KGHSH, CDR2 LQKENI. The length of the CDR3 is 19 residues. With 2 bases clipped from V and 7 bases from J, the junction kept 23 bases outside the gene matches. The CDR3 DNA follows: TGTGCCAGCTCACCAAATCCCCCGACCACAGGGGACATCCTAAGAGAGCAGTACTTC. Translating it yields CASSPNPPTTGDILREQYF.

V gene TRBV7-2 combines with J gene TRBJ2-5; D not resolved. The germline gives CDR1 SGHTA, CDR2 FQGNSA. Trimming cost V 7 bases and J 0 bases, with 18 bases left between them. This CDR3 contains 16 residues. The CDR3 protein is CASTLYLHPYQETQYF. CDR3 sequence (DNA): TGTGCCAGCACTTTGTACCTCCACCCGTACCAAGAGACCCAGTACTTC.

V is TRBV10-2 and J is TRBJ2-7; D call uncertain. Between the trimmed V and J ends, which lost 7 bases and 2 bases, there was a span of 12 bases. The germline CDR1 and CDR2 sequences are WSHSY and SAAADI. The CDR3 is 13 amino acids. CDR3 DNA sequence: TGCGCCAGCACGCGACCTGGGACCTACGAGCAGTACTTC. Amino acid sequence: CASTRPGTYEQYF.

This chain joins TRBV28 and TRBJ2-1, with TRBD2 matching over 8 bases. There are 18 residues in the CDR3. Germline loops: CDR1 MDHEN, CDR2 SYDVKM. V was clipped by 7 bases and J by 4 bases; unmatched bases: 18. Here the CDR3 DNA reads TGTGCCAGCACCCCCAGGGCCCCACTAGCGGCTCGTTACAATGAGCAGTTCTTC. Its translation: CASTPRAPLAARYNEQFF.

V gene TRBV7-9 combines with J gene TRBJ1-4; 8 bases are a match to TRBD1. Germline CDR1 SEHNR, CDR2 FQNEAQ (reference sequence). This CDR3 comprises 14 residues. Trimming took 6 bases from V and 4 from J; bases not matched to a gene: 4. As DNA, the CDR3 is TGTGCCAGCAGTTCACAGGGGGTTAATGAAAAACTGTTTTTT. Translated, it gives CASSSQGVNEKLFF.

This rearrangement joins TRBV4-1 to TRBJ2-3; possibly TRBD2 for D (5 bases). Looked up from germline, CDR1 is MGHRA and CDR2 is YSYEKL. V was clipped by 0 bases and J by 1 base, with 17 bases between them. The CDR3 loop spans 18 amino acids. The CDR3 loop reads CASSQERRVILGTDTQYF. The CDR3 DNA reads TGCGCCAGCAGCCAAGAGAGGCGGGTTATATTAGGCACAGATACGCAGTATTTT.

This clone has just a few counts. This chain joins TRBV7-2 and TRBJ2-1, with D unclear. The ends were cut back, 3 bases at V and 4 bases at J, with 16 bases in the middle. Germline lookup yields CDR1 SGHTA and CDR2 FQGNSA. The CDR3 runs 16 residues. Here the CDR3 DNA reads TGTGCCAGCAGCTTTTCATGGGTCGCCCCATACAATGAGCAGTTCTTC. Translating it yields CASSFSWVAPYNEQFF.

This clone came up once. The junction does not match germline at one end; this may be a read error. This chain links TRBV6-6 with TRBJ1-1, with D perhaps matching TRBD1 (6 bases). The CDR3 sequence is 13 residues long. The V gene's germline CDR1 is MNHNY and CDR2 SVGAGI (reference sequence). CDR3 sequence (DNA): TGTGCCAGCAGTTATCGCCGGGACACTGAAACTTTCTTT. This gives the protein CASSYRRDTETFF.

This rearrangement joins TRBV11-2 to TRBJ2-7; perhaps TRBD1 as D (6 bases). This CDR3 is 15 amino acids long. CDR1 is SGHAT, CDR2 FQNNGV, per germline. V lost 3 bases to trimming and J lost 2 bases, with 14 bases between them. CDR3 bases: TGTGCCAGCAGCTTCCTCGCAGGGGAAACCTACGAGCAGTACTTC. Residues: CASSFLAGETYEQYF.

The V call is TRBV4-2, the J call TRBJ1-5; D might be TRBD1 (5 bases). The CDR3 totals 15 residues. Germline-derived CDR1 and CDR2 are LGHNA and YNFKEQ. V was clipped by 1 base and J by 7 bases, with 14 bases between them. CDR3 region: CASSQGDSLRQPQHF. The CDR3 bases are TGTGCCAGCAGCCAAGGCGACAGTCTTCGGCAGCCCCAGCATTTT.

The chain joins TRBV7-9 to TRBJ2-7; D is ambiguous. CDR3 length: 11 residues. V gave up 3 bases and J gave up 5 bases, with 5 bases separating them. Per germline, CDR1 SEHNR and CDR2 FQNEAQ (reference sequence). Here the CDR3 DNA reads TGTGCCAGCAGCTTTCTCGACGAGCAGTACTTC. It translates to CASSFLDEQYF.

This chain uses TRBV19 with TRBJ2-7; TRBD1 matches at 7 bases. The CDR3 consists of 15 residues. The germline V gene encodes CDR1 LNHDA and CDR2 SQIVND (reference sequence). With V trimmed by 4 bases and J by 4 bases, 10 bases remained unmatched. DNA for the CDR3: TGTGCCAGTAGTACACAAGACAGGGCCGGGTACGAGCAGTACTTC. Protein sequence: CASSTQDRAGYEQYF.

The rearrangement joins TRBV7-9 to TRBJ1-5; 7 bases agree with TRBD1. The CDR3 covers 12 residues. Looked up from germline, CDR1 is SEHNR and CDR2 is FQNEAQ (reference sequence). Germline trimming cut 6 bases from V and 10 bases from J; bases unmatched to any gene: 6. For the CDR3, the DNA is TGTGCCAGCAGACTCGACAGGGAACCCCAGCATTTT. It encodes CASRLDREPQHF.

This clone was seen a handful of times. J is TRBJ1-3 and V is TRBV29-1; 9 positions match TRBD1. This CDR3 has 16 residues. CDR1 SQVTM and CDR2 ANQGSEA come from the germline V gene. The V segment lost 4 bases and the J segment 0 bases; nucleotides outside the gene matches: 7. CDR3 DNA sequence: TGCAGCGTTGCGGACAGGGGTTCCACCTCTGGAAACACCATATATTTT. This encodes CSVADRGSTSGNTIYF.

The CDR3 DNA follows: TGCGCCAGCAGCTTACGCTTGAACACTGAAGCTTTCTTT. It is translated as CASSLRLNTEAFF. The chain carries TRBV5-1 and TRBJ1-1; D ambiguous. The CDR3 extends over 13 amino acids. The V and J ends lost 2 bases and 0 bases respectively, with 5 bases between them. From germline, CDR1 is SGHRS and CDR2 YFSETQ. Complete variable domain (other parts from reference TRBV5-1 and TRBJ1-1): KAGVTQTPRYLIKTRGQQVTLSCSPISGHRSVSWYQQTPGQGLQFLFEYFSETQRNKGNFPGRFSGRQFSNSRSEMNVSTLELGDSALYLCASSLRLNTEAFFGQGTRLTVV.

This clone has more than one count but fewer than ten. The CDR3 spells CASRESLDYGYTF. CDR3 DNA: TGTGCCTCAAGGGAGTCCCTCGACTATGGCTACACCTTC. This rearrangement joins TRBV2 to TRBJ1-2; no firm D call. V shed 11 bases and J shed 3 bases, with 16 bases lying between them. This CDR3 has 13 amino acids. CDR1 and CDR2 (germline): SNHLY, FYNNEI.

Concerning this clone itself: The germline gene is not matched at one end of the junction; a read error may be the cause. The chain combines TRBV6-5 with TRBJ2-5, with D possibly being TRBD1 or TRBD2 (5 bases each). The CDR3 covers 13 residues. Germline-derived CDR1 and CDR2 are MNHEY and SVGAGI. For the CDR3, the DNA is TGTGCCATCAGTGCCGGGGCGGAGGAGACCCAGTACTTC. Its protein product is CAISAGAEETQYF.

This clone has more than one count but fewer than ten. The V gene is TRBV18, the J gene TRBJ2-5, with D uncertain. Per the germline V gene, CDR1 is KGHSH and CDR2 is LQKENI. Deletions cut 2 bases from V and 5 bases from J, with 6 bases between. The CDR3 is 12 residues long. The CDR3 nucleotides are TGTGCCAGCTCACCAGGTTCGGAGACCCAGTACTTC. Protein: CASSPGSETQYF.